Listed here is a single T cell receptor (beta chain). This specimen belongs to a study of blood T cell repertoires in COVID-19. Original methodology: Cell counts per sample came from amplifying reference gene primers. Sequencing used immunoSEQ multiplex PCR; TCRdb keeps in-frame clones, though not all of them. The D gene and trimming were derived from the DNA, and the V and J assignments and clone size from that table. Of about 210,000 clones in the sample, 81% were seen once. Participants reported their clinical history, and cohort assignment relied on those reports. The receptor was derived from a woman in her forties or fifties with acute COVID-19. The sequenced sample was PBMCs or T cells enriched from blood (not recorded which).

CDR3 bases: TGTGCCAGCAGCTCCCCCGGGGTGAGGTACACTGAAGCTTTCTTT. Amino acids: CASSSPGVRYTEAFF. The rearrangement links TRBV11-2 to TRBJ1-1; D gene uncertain. Germline V gene sequence: CDR1 SGHAT, CDR2 FQNNGV. CDR3 length equals 15 residues. Trimming shortened V by 4 bases and J by 3 bases, and 15 bases separated the two germline ends.